This TCR beta chain was recorded in a study of T-cell reconstitution after alpha-beta-depleted transplantation in children. Study-wide results and caveats: By one year post-transplant, T-cell counts and diversity largely arose from T cells that were newly produced. By about two months after transplant, alpha-beta T cells reportedly arose from several hundred graft clones that had expanded.

Unique molecular identifiers were built into the TCRbeta library. Each CDR3 protein gets one entry after TCRdb re-called the PCR reads with MiXCR. The table shows hundreds of thousands of distinct CDR3 sequences, with approximately 14% occurring only once. This clonotype was picked up many times. The antigen is unknown. Material: PBMCs, obtained before TCRalphabeta/CD19-depleted stem cell transplant. This receptor was obtained from a girl aged 2 to 10 with congenital amegakaryocytic thrombocytopenia, due to receive a stem cell transplant.

The CDR3 coding sequence is TGTGCCAGCAGTGAACTAGCGGGAGTGTCCTACGAGCAGTACTTC. Its translation: CASSELAGVSYEQYF. V gene TRBV27 combines with J gene TRBJ2-7, with 11 bases matching TRBD2. Germline assignment: CDR1 MNHEY and CDR2 SMNVEV (reference sequence). CDR3 size: 15 residues. J lost 1 base, V lost 5 bases, and 4 bases had no gene match.